These 14 T cell receptor beta chains were all obtained from the same sample, sequenced in a study of blood T cells in healthy people across ages. A sample-barcoded 5' primer and a J-beta primer mix were used in a second PCR of roughly 7 to 11 cycles. MiXCR, applied by TCRdb to the 5' RACE reads, yields one record per CDR3 protein. Of 1.5 million to 2 million distinct CDR3 sequences in the sample, about two fifths are singletons; the top ten hold roughly 24%. The specimen sequenced was blood. The receptors were sampled from a human donor in good health.

This chain links TRBV28 with TRBJ2-1; 9 nucleotides align to TRBD1. The CDR3 loop spans 16 amino acids. CDR1 is MDHEN, CDR2 SYDVKM, per germline. V shed 3 bases, J shed 0 bases, and the junction held 3 bases outside the gene matches. The chain's CDR3 is CASSLRGQGSYNEQFF. In nucleotides, the CDR3 is TGTGCCAGCAGTTTGAGGGGACAGGGCTCCTACAATGAGCAGTTCTTC.

V usage is TRBV7-8 and J usage is TRBJ2-7; 9 nucleotides match TRBD1. Germline V gives CDR1 SGHVS, CDR2 FQNEAQ. The CDR3 has 15 residues. J gave up 5 bases and V 4 bases, and 9 bases lay outside the gene matches. CDR3 nucleotide sequence: TGTGCCAGCAGCTCCACCACAGGGGGCATCAACGAGCAGTACTTC. It yields the protein CASSSTTGGINEQYF.

This sequence joins TRBV20-1 and TRBJ2-3; tentative D call: TRBD1 (5 bases). CDR1 and CDR2 (germline): DFQATT, SNEGSKA (reference sequence). The CDR3 is 11 residues long. V was trimmed by 7 bases and J by 6 bases, leaving 11 bases between them. The CDR3 coding sequence is TGCAGTGTCGACAGTTTGGATACGCAGTATTTT. Protein: CSVDSLDTQYF.

The CDR3 nucleotides are TGTGCCAGCAGCTCCGCTCTGGGCTCCTACAATGAGCAGTTCTTC. Its protein product is CASSSALGSYNEQFF. This chain connects TRBV11-2 to TRBJ2-1; D call uncertain. The germline V gene encodes CDR1 SGHAT and CDR2 FQNNGV. The ends were cut back, 4 bases at V and 0 bases at J, with 10 bases in the middle. This CDR3 is 15 amino acids long. Drawing the rest from reference TRBV11-2 and TRBJ2-1, the complete variable domain is EAGVAQSPRYKIIEKRQSVAFWCNPISGHATLYWYQQILGQGPKLLIQFQNNGVVDDSQLPKDRFSAERLKGVDSTLKIQPAKLEDSAVYLCASSSALGSYNEQFFGPGTRLTVL.

V and J are TRBV21-1 and TRBJ2-7; the table's D call of TRBD1 was not tested on the DNA. TRBV21-1 is an annotated pseudogene. The CDR3 extends over 17 amino acids. The CDR3 coding sequence is TGTGCCAGCAGCAAAAGCCCCCCCCGGGGCGGCTCCTACGAGCAGTACTTC. This codes for CASSKSPPRGGSYEQYF.

Details on this clonotype: Mismatch with germline at one junction end may stem from a read error. This sequence joins TRBV7-8 and TRBJ2-1; D not certain. The CDR3 runs to 15 residues. The germline CDR1 and CDR2 sequences are SGHVS and FQNEAQ. CDR3 loop: CASSTMRSGLGERFF. CDR3 coding DNA: TGTGCCAGCAGCACCATGAGGTCCGGGCTTGGTGAGCGGTTCTTC.

This clonotype was seen only once. V gene TRBV6-2 or TRBV6-3 combines with J gene TRBJ2-7; tentative D call: TRBD2 (5 bases). V lost 6 bases, J lost 2 bases, and 14 bases lay in between. Germline values: CDR1 MNHEY, CDR2 SVGEGT. The CDR3 is 14 amino acids. The CDR3 sequence is CASSITTGTYEQYF. The CDR3 DNA follows: TGTGCCAGCAGCATAACGACGGGAACCTACGAGCAGTACTTC.

This clonotype was found a few times. Mismatch with germline at one junction end may stem from a read error. The chain combines TRBV6-1 with TRBJ2-3; TRBD2 aligns across 9 bases. Germline CDR1 is MNHNS and CDR2 is SASEGT. The CDR3 spans 14 residues. In DNA form, the CDR3 reads TGCGCCAGCAGCCCAGCGGGGGGAAGAGATACGCAGTATTTT. Encoded protein: CASSPAGGRDTQYF.

This clonotype was found a few times. The chain employs TRBV12-3 or TRBV12-4 and TRBJ2-3; 14 nucleotides line up with TRBD2. The V and J ends lost 6 bases and 4 bases, in that order; junction bases with no gene match: 12. CDR3 length: 18 residues. The CDR3 coding sequence is TGTGCCAGCAGACGAACTTGGACTAGCGGGGGGTGGGCAGATACGCAGTATTTT. Translation gives CASRRTWTSGGWADTQYF.

This clonotype came up many times. For the CDR3, the DNA is TGTGCCAGCAGCTTCGGACAGCTGAACTATGGCTACACCTTC. Its translation: CASSFGQLNYGYTF. The chain links TRBV7-2 to TRBJ1-2, with D possibly matching TRBD1 (6 bases). CDR1 SGHTA and CDR2 FQGNSA come from the germline V gene. V lost 3 bases and J 2 bases, leaving 10 bases between the germline ends. The CDR3 consists of 14 residues.

The chain carries TRBV20-1 and TRBJ2-3, with unresolved D. This CDR3 comprises 14 residues. The V end lost 6 bases, the J end lost 4 bases, and 17 bases lay between the germline ends. CDR1 and CDR2 from the germline V gene are DFQATT and SNEGSKA (reference sequence). The CDR3 coding sequence is TGCAGTGCCCCCCCGACTGGTGGACCAGATACGCAGTATTTT. Translated: CSAPPTGGPDTQYF.

This clonotype showed up many times. The rearrangement joins TRBV29-1 to TRBJ2-1; tentative D call: TRBD1 (6 bases). This CDR3 region has 11 residues. Trimming left V 2 bases short and J 7 bases short, with 6 bases between. Germline V gene sequence: CDR1 SQVTM, CDR2 ANQGSEA. CDR3 sequence: CSVERGNEQFF. Written as DNA, the CDR3 is TGCAGCGTTGAAAGGGGGAATGAGCAGTTCTTC.

As regards this clonotype: One junction end does not reproduce the germline sequence, and a read error may be involved. The chain couples TRBV29-1 to TRBJ2-5, with D possibly matching TRBD2 (5 bases). Germline assignment: CDR1 SQVTM and CDR2 ANQGSEA. The CDR3 spans 13 residues. This chain's CDR3 is CSVLLAAQETRYF. The CDR3 DNA reads TGCAGCGTTCTTCTAGCAGCCCAAGAGACCCGGTACTTC.

This clonotype was counted only a few times. The genes are TRBV6-5 and TRBJ2-1, with D unresolved. V dropped 5 bases and J dropped 4 bases, with 12 bases sitting between them. Germline V gene data show CDR1 as MNHEY and CDR2 as SVGAGI. The CDR3 is 14 residues long. The CDR3 region has the DNA TGTGCCAGCAGTGACCTCCAGAGATACAATGAGCAGTTCTTC. Its translation is CASSDLQRYNEQFF.